The clone carrying this T cell receptor beta chain has just a few counts. What it binds is not known. These data originate in a study of T-cell memory formation after mild COVID-19. Study as a whole: TCR clusters were mostly confined to one donor each.

Findings of the study overall: From day 15 to 85, contracting clones were balanced between CD4 and CD8, whereas later expanders leaned toward CD4+. For contracting clones, CD4+ ones sat mainly in CM and EM, CD8+ in EMRA. Confirmation of SARS-CoV-2 specificity was lacking for second-wave clones peaking day 37.

TCRdb processed the 5' RACE reads anew with MiXCR; each CDR3 protein has one entry. Among fewer than 700,000 distinct CDR3 sequences listed, roughly 21% were seen once. Sequenced input: PBMCs or a T cell subset sorted from them (not recorded which). The TCR was taken from an adult woman who had mild COVID-19 (a few samples of this study predate the infection). Cell type and time point are not known.

The CDR3 reads CAIMDGFTNYGYTF. The CDR3 DNA sequence: TGTGCCATCATGGACGGCTTTACTAACTATGGCTACACCTTC. The chain uses TRBV10-3 and TRBJ1-2; D not resolved. Trimming removed 7 bases at V and 0 bases at J, with 12 bases between. Germline CDR1 and CDR2: ENHRY and SYGVKD. The CDR3 is made up of 14 amino acids.